This entry lists 7 T cell receptor beta chains sequenced from one sample in a study of T cell changes during pregnancy in multiple sclerosis. The table came from immunoSEQ multiplex PCR; TCRdb's copy has only in-frame clones and leaves some out. The sample has about 76,000 clones, about 92% seen once. The starting material was peripheral blood, obtained in the second trimester of pregnancy. These receptors were obtained from a female donor with multiple sclerosis, enrolled in a pregnancy study.

CDR3 protein: CASSPGREEWTEAFF. The CDR3 DNA follows: TGCGCCAGCAGCCCTGGGAGGGAGGAGTGGACTGAAGCTTTCTTT. The chain links TRBV5-1 to TRBJ1-1, with D hard to call. Germline V CDR1 and CDR2: SGHRS, YFSETQ. This CDR3 comprises 15 residues. Trimming stripped 4 bases from V and 5 bases from J, with 18 bases between. Full variable domain (rest looked up from reference TRBV5-1 and TRBJ1-1): KAGVTQTPRYLIKTRGQQVTLSCSPISGHRSVSWYQQTPGQGLQFLFEYFSETQRNKGNFPGRFSGRQFSNSRSEMNVSTLELGDSALYLCASSPGREEWTEAFFGQGTRLTVV.

V gene TRBV13 combines with J gene TRBJ2-3; 8 bases map to TRBD2. The CDR3 covers 14 residues. V lost 3 bases, J lost 10 bases, and 9 bases stayed unmatched. Germline CDR1 reads PRHDT; CDR2 reads FYEKMQ (reference sequence). The CDR3 here is CASSLGPAGGPQYF. The CDR3 region has the DNA TGTGCCAGCAGCTTGGGACCCGCGGGGGGCCCGCAGTATTTT.

This chain connects TRBV5-6 to TRBJ2-1, with D possibly matching TRBD1 (5 bases). Trimming took 1 base from V and 14 from J, leaving 13 bases between them. The V gene's germline CDR1 is SGHDT and CDR2 YYEEEE. CDR3 length: 12 residues. The CDR3 spells CASSLRKQAEFF. CDR3 DNA sequence: TGTGCCAGCAGCTTGAGAAAACAGGCTGAGTTCTTC.

This rearrangement joins TRBV6-5 to TRBJ1-2; 11 positions match TRBD1. Trimming cost V 4 bases and J 7 bases; bases outside gene matches: 5. The CDR3 extends over 14 amino acids. The germline gives CDR1 MNHEY, CDR2 SVGAGI. CDR3 sequence: CASSLGQGVSGYTF. The CDR3, as DNA: TGTGCCAGCAGTTTGGGACAGGGGGTGTCTGGCTACACCTTC.

The chain recombines TRBV9 with TRBJ1-1; unclear D gene. The CDR3 has 15 residues. Germline CDR1 is SGDLS and CDR2 is YYNGEE. Deletions cut 0 bases from V and 1 base from J, with 10 bases between. The CDR3 sequence is CASSVASTQNTEAFF. The DNA of the CDR3 is TGTGCCAGCAGCGTAGCCAGTACCCAGAACACTGAAGCTTTCTTT.

The chain employs TRBV5-1 and TRBJ1-4, with D perhaps matching TRBD1 (6 bases). Germline V gene lookup returns CDR1 SGHRS and CDR2 YFSETQ. CDR3 size: 15 residues. V lost 1 base, J lost 3 bases, and 10 bases lay in between. The CDR3 nucleotides read TGCGCCAGCAGCTTGCAGCAGGGGCCTAATGAAAAACTGTTTTTT. Translating it yields CASSLQQGPNEKLFF.

The chain is built from TRBV7-8 and TRBJ2-7; 8 bases line up with TRBD1. Germline values: CDR1 SGHVS, CDR2 FQNEAQ. The trim removed 6 bases at V and 0 bases at J, leaving 7 bases unmatched. This CDR3 is built from 15 residues. CDR3 protein: CASRAQGAHSYEQYF. As DNA, the CDR3 is TGTGCCAGCAGGGCTCAGGGGGCCCACTCCTACGAGCAGTACTTC.